The 22 T cell receptor beta chains below come from one sample, sequenced in a study of blood T cell repertoires in COVID-19. The protocol was immunoSEQ multiplex PCR, while the TCRdb copy is restricted to in-frame clones and leaves out a portion. The sample has roughly 190,000 clones, around 81% seen once. The specimen sequenced was peripheral blood. These receptors were collected from a woman aged 40 to 49 with COVID-19, enrolled during active disease.

This clone was counted a single time. This chain joins TRBV4-1 and TRBJ1-5, with 7 bases identical to TRBD1. CDR1 is MGHRA, CDR2 YSYEKL, per germline. The CDR3 loop spans 16 amino acids. After removal of 4 bases from V and 3 bases from J, the junction contained 9 bases not matched to a gene. The CDR3 DNA sequence: TGCGCCAGCAGCCCCAGACAGGGTGATTCCAATCAGCCCCAGCATTTT. Its translation: CASSPRQGDSNQPQHF.

The V gene is TRBV3-1 (or the pseudogene TRBV3-2), the J gene TRBJ1-5; D is undetermined. V shed 1 base and J shed 2 bases, with 9 bases lying between them. CDR1 and CDR2 (germline): LGHDT, YNNKEL (reference sequence). The CDR3 sequence is 15 residues long. The CDR3 protein is CASSQAEVGNQPQHF. For the CDR3, the DNA is TGTGCCAGCAGCCAAGCCGAGGTGGGCAATCAGCCCCAGCATTTT.

J is TRBJ2-3 and V is TRBV11-2; 12 nucleotides align to TRBD2. There are 15 residues in the CDR3. Germline CDR1 and CDR2: SGHAT and FQNNGV. V lost 5 bases to trimming and J lost 4 bases; unmatched junction nucleotides: 4. The CDR3 here is CASSPTSGRSDTQYF. The CDR3 DNA follows: TGTGCCAGCAGCCCAACTAGCGGGAGGTCAGATACGCAGTATTTT.

The J gene is TRBJ2-5, the V gene TRBV4-1, with D possibly being TRBD1 (6 bases). Trimming stripped 3 bases from V and 1 base from J, with 9 bases between. Germline CDR1 MGHRA, CDR2 YSYEKL. This CDR3 has 14 amino acids. CDR3 region: CASSQVGGQETQYF. The CDR3 bases are TGCGCCAGCAGCCAGGTAGGGGGCCAAGAGACCCAGTACTTC.

The chain recombines TRBV5-1 with TRBJ1-1; D is unresolved. Deletions cut 5 bases from V and 3 bases from J, with 8 bases between. The CDR3 length is 12 residues. Germline V gene sequence: CDR1 SGHRS, CDR2 YFSETQ. The CDR3 here is CASSPGDTEAFF. CDR3 sequence (DNA): TGCGCCAGCAGTCCGGGAGACACTGAAGCTTTCTTT.

The sample holds one count of this clone. J is TRBJ2-5 and V is TRBV5-1, with D perhaps matching TRBD1 (6 bases). Germline-derived CDR1 and CDR2 are SGHRS and YFSETQ. V lost 4 bases and J lost 2, with 15 bases in between. The CDR3 spans 15 residues. In nucleotides, the CDR3 is TGCGCCAGCAGCACCGACAGGCCCGATCAAGAGACCCAGTACTTC. Residues: CASSTDRPDQETQYF.

The rearrangement uses TRBV5-6 and TRBJ1-4; D unclear. Looked up from germline, CDR1 is SGHDT and CDR2 is YYEEEE. Trimming removed 3 bases at V and 3 bases at J, with 12 bases between. CDR3 length equals 15 residues. CDR3 nucleotides: TGTGCCAGCAGCTGGAACGAGGCGGCTAATGAAAAACTGTTTTTT. Protein: CASSWNEAANEKLFF.

The chain recombines TRBV6-1 with TRBJ1-1; 8 bases map to TRBD1. The CDR3 sequence is 14 residues long. Germline V lookup: CDR1 MNHNS, CDR2 SASEGT. The ends lost 1 base at V and 4 bases at J; junction bases unmatched: 2. The CDR3 DNA follows: TGTGCCAGCAGTGAAGTAACAGGGGGCACTGAAGCTTTCTTT. Translated: CASSEVTGGTEAFF.

This clone was seen just once. The chain has TRBV2 and TRBJ1-1; 8 bases match TRBD1. The CDR3 length is 18 residues. Germline V gives CDR1 SNHLY, CDR2 FYNNEI. V was pared by 6 bases and J by 0 bases, with 15 bases of the junction left unmatched. The CDR3 DNA reads TGTGCCAGCAGCAACAATCCGAATGAGGGACAGGTGAACACTGAAGCTTTCTTT. Translation gives CASSNNPNEGQVNTEAFF.

This clone was recorded once. The rearrangement uses TRBV7-6 and TRBJ2-5; 9 positions match TRBD1. The ends lost 5 bases at V and 1 base at J; junction bases unmatched: 8. This CDR3 region has 16 residues. Looked up from germline, CDR1 is SGHVS and CDR2 is FNYEAQ. Here the CDR3 reads CASSPPGQGSQETQYF. CDR3 bases: TGTGCCAGCAGCCCGCCGGGACAGGGCTCCCAAGAGACCCAGTACTTC.

DNA of the CDR3: TGTGCCAGCGGGCTAGCGGGAGCCCGGCAGGAGACCCAGTACTTC. This gives the protein CASGLAGARQETQYF. V is TRBV7-3 and J is TRBJ2-5, with 10 bases lining up with TRBD2. Per the germline V gene, CDR1 is SGHTA and CDR2 is FQGTGA. This CDR3 is built from 15 residues. V dropped 8 bases and J dropped 5; count of bases not matched to a gene: 11.

The chain uses TRBV12-3 or TRBV12-4 and TRBJ2-7; D unclear. Trimming stripped 6 bases from V and 2 bases from J, with 8 bases between. The CDR3 has 12 amino acids. The CDR3 DNA sequence: TGTGCCAGCAGCCAAGACACCTACGAGCAGTACTTC. This translates into CASSQDTYEQYF.

The chain couples TRBV5-4 to TRBJ1-1; the D gene is possibly TRBD1 (6 bases). From germline, CDR1 is SGHNT and CDR2 YYREEE (reference sequence). The length of the CDR3 is 14 residues. V lost 0 bases, J lost 8 bases, and 14 bases lay in between. The CDR3 nucleotides read TGTGCCAGCAGCTTGGACGAACAGGGAATCGAAGCTTTCTTT. Protein: CASSLDEQGIEAFF.

The DNA of the CDR3 is TGTGCCTGGGCTTCATGGGGGGGGTACGAGCAGTACTTC. This translates into CAWASWGGYEQYF. The chain employs TRBV30 and TRBJ2-7; 7 nucleotides agree with TRBD2. Germline V gene sequence: CDR1 GTSNPN, CDR2 SVGIG (reference sequence). The CDR3 consists of 13 residues. V shed 5 bases, J shed 4 bases, and the junction held 8 bases outside the gene matches. Using reference TRBV30 and TRBJ2-7 for the parts outside the CDR3, the full variable domain is SQTIHQWPATLVQPVGSPLSLECTVEGTSNPNLYWYRQAAGRGLQLLFYSVGIGQISSEVPQNLSASRPQDRQFILSSKKLLLSDSGFYLCAWASWGGYEQYFGPGTRLTVT.

The rearrangement uses TRBV3-1 (or the pseudogene TRBV3-2) and TRBJ2-3, with TRBD2 identical over 14 bases. Germline CDR1 reads LGHDT; CDR2 reads YNNKEL (reference sequence). This CDR3 is built from 16 residues. V gave up 5 bases and J gave up 6 bases; unmatched junction bases: 7. CDR3 nucleotide sequence: TGTGCCAGCAGCTTCCGACTAGCGGGGGGGAGGGATACGCAGTATTTT. It codes for CASSFRLAGGRDTQYF.

The V and J genes are TRBV6-5 and TRBJ2-1, with 8 bases lining up with TRBD2. With 6 bases clipped from V and 6 bases from J, the junction kept 10 bases outside the gene matches. Germline V lookup: CDR1 MNHEY, CDR2 SVGAGI. The CDR3 length is 15 residues. CDR3 bases: TGTGCCAGCAGCCCAAACCGGGCGGGAGGCAATGAGCAGTTCTTC. As protein: CASSPNRAGGNEQFF.

This clone was seen more than once but under ten times. The DNA for the CDR3 is TGCGCCAGCAGCCAAGAGGGGCAGAAGAATCAGCCCCAGCATTTT. Its translation: CASSQEGQKNQPQHF. The chain couples TRBV4-1 to TRBJ1-5; a possible D gene is TRBD1 (5 bases). Germline CDR1 and CDR2: MGHRA and YSYEKL. V was trimmed by 0 bases and J by 4 bases, leaving 10 bases between them. The CDR3 totals 15 residues.

This clone was counted a single time. This chain links TRBV13 with TRBJ2-3; a weak D match, TRBD1 (5 bases). V gave up 5 bases and J gave up 4 bases, with 10 bases separating them. Germline V lookup: CDR1 PRHDT, CDR2 FYEKMQ (reference sequence). The CDR3 sequence is 13 residues long. This chain's CDR3 is CASSTGAADTQYF. As DNA, the CDR3 is TGTGCCAGCAGCACAGGTGCTGCAGATACGCAGTATTTT.

The rearrangement links TRBV7-2 to TRBJ2-1, with unresolved D. The length of the CDR3 is 15 residues. Germline CDR1 SGHTA, CDR2 FQGNSA. V was clipped by 2 bases and J by 0 bases, with 8 bases between them. CDR3: CASSLTLPSYNEQFF. DNA of the CDR3: TGTGCCAGCAGCTTAACCCTACCCTCCTACAATGAGCAGTTCTTC.

This chain uses TRBV28 with TRBJ1-5; 9 bases match TRBD1. CDR3 length: 15 residues. Unmatched junction bases numbered 8, after V lost 6 bases and J lost 5 bases. Germline CDR1 reads MDHEN; CDR2 reads SYDVKM. Here the CDR3 DNA reads TGTGCCAGCAGCCCGGGACAGGGTTCTCATCAGCCCCAGCATTTT. Translation gives CASSPGQGSHQPQHF.

This chain joins TRBV7-9 and TRBJ2-1; D possibly corresponds to TRBD2 (6 bases). Trimming took 5 bases from V and 5 from J, leaving 19 bases between them. Germline V CDR1 and CDR2: SEHNR, FQNEAQ (reference sequence). The CDR3 covers 16 residues. CDR3 loop: CASSEGIGGPNNEQFF. As DNA, the CDR3 is TGTGCCAGCAGCGAGGGGATTGGAGGGCCCAACAATGAGCAGTTCTTC. Full variable domain (rest looked up from reference TRBV7-9 and TRBJ2-1): DTGVSQNPRHKITKRGQNVTFRCDPISEHNRLYWYRQTLGQGPEFLTYFQNEAQLEKSRLLSDRFSAERPKGSFSTLEIQRTEQGDSAMYLCASSEGIGGPNNEQFFGPGTRLTVL.

This chain connects TRBV7-8 to TRBJ1-3, with TRBD1 matching over 12 bases. CDR3 length: 20 residues. The J segment lost 3 bases and the V segment lost 5 bases, leaving 17 bases of the junction unmatched. Germline V lookup: CDR1 SGHVS, CDR2 FQNEAQ. The CDR3 sequence is CASSPRDRGRLTLGGNTIYF. CDR3 DNA: TGTGCCAGCAGCCCGAGGGACAGGGGGCGTTTAACCCTGGGTGGAAACACCATATATTTT.